These T cell receptor beta chains were read from a single sample in a study of Graves' ophthalmopathy and Graves' hyperthyroidism. TCRdb re-derived calls from the multiplex PCR reads in MiXCR, one entry per CDR3 protein. The sample contains around 520,000 distinct CDR3 sequences, about two fifths of which appear only once. The sequencing sample was made of peripheral blood or thyroid tissue (not recorded which). These receptors originate from an adult man with Graves' hyperthyroidism. CDR3s include the opening cysteine and the closing phenylalanine or tryptophan. A D gene is named only where the DNA matches it firmly. Part of the rows lack a size; the others show once, few, many or a class for expanded clones.

clone_size j_call d_call v_call cdr3_nt cdr3_aa
NA TRBJ1-1 NA TRBV30 TGTGCCTGGAGCCATCGGAGGGACACTGAAGCTTTCTTT CAWSHRRDTEAFF
NA TRBJ1-1 TRBD1 TRBV20-1 TGCAGCTCGACAGGGAGTCTTGAAGCTTTCTTT CSSTGSLEAFF
many TRBJ2-7 NA TRBV19 TGTGCCAGTAGTCCTTCAGTGGCGTACGAGCAGTACTTC CASSPSVAYEQYF
many TRBJ2-7 NA TRBV28 TGTGCCAGCAGTTTATTGGGGGCGTACGAGCAGTACTTC CASSLLGAYEQYF
NA TRBJ1-5 TRBD1 TRBV7-3 TGTGCCAGCAGCTCGGACAGGGGGCAGACCCAGCATTTT CASSSDRGQTQHF
few TRBJ2-3 TRBD2 TRBV20-1 TGCAGTGCTAGTGGTAGCGGGAGGATTCCTATCACAGATACGCAGTATTTT CSASGSGRIPITDTQYF
NA TRBJ1-2 NA TRBV12-3/TRBV12-4 TGTGCCAGCAGGAACATAGAGAACTATGGCTACACCTTC CASRNIENYGYTF
NA TRBJ2-3 TRBD1 TRBV7-9 TGTGCCAGCAGCTTACCACAGGGGTGGACAGATACGCAGTATTTT CASSLPQGWTDTQYF
many TRBJ1-1 NA TRBV20-1 TGCAGTGCTAGACCCGACAGGATGAACACTGAAGCTTTCTTT CSARPDRMNTEAFF
many TRBJ1-5 TRBD1 TRBV20-1 TGCAGTGCTAGAGATCCGGGACAGGATAGCAATCAGCCCCAGCATTTT CSARDPGQDSNQPQHF
NA TRBJ1-2 TRBD1 TRBV5-1 TGCGCCAGCAGCTTGGCTCCGGGACAGGGTGTCTATGGCTACACCTTC CASSLAPGQGVYGYTF
NA TRBJ2-5 TRBD1 TRBV7-6 TGTGCCAGCAGCTCCCATTTGGCGGACAGGGGGGGGCCCCAGTACTTC CASSSHLADRGGPQYF
NA TRBJ2-7 NA TRBV2 TGTGCCAGCTCACCAGCTGGGACGGCCCGCTACGAGCAGTACTTC CASSPAGTARYEQYF
NA TRBJ2-5 TRBD2 TRBV7-9 TGTGCCAGCAGCTCAAGCGGGGGGGGGAGGCAAGAGACCCAGTACTTC CASSSSGGGRQETQYF
NA TRBJ1-5 TRBD1 TRBV24-1 TGTGCCACCAGTGCCCGGGACAGGGGCCGAGGTCAGCCCCAGCATTTT CATSARDRGRGQPQHF
many TRBJ1-1 NA TRBV9 TGTGCCAGCAGCTTTCAGGGGAAGGCGACTGAAGCTTTCTTT CASSFQGKATEAFF
many TRBJ2-5 NA TRBV20-1 TGCAGTGCTAGCTGGGGAGAGACCCAGTACTTC CSASWGETQYF
many TRBJ1-1 TRBD1 TRBV20-1 TGCAGTGCTAGACGCACAGGGGGCACTGAAGCTTTCTTT CSARRTGGTEAFF
few TRBJ1-1 NA TRBV2 TGTGCCAGCAGAGGGATCCCGAGAATAAACGCTGAAGCTTTCTTT CASRGIPRINAEAFF
NA TRBJ2-5 TRBD2 TRBV20-1 TGCAGTGCCCGTCGACTAGCGAGGGAGACCCAGTACTTC CSARRLARETQYF
NA TRBJ1-4 NA TRBV7-2 TGTGCCAGCAGCTCTCGGGTTAATGAAAAACTGTTTTTT CASSSRVNEKLFF
NA TRBJ2-2 NA TRBV7-8 TGTGCCAGCAGCTTAGTGGTGAGAGGGGAGCTGTTTTTT CASSLVVRGELFF
NA TRBJ2-5 TRBD2 TRBV20-1 TGCAGTGCTAGCGCGGGAGGGCCAGGAGATACGCAGTACTTC CSASAGGPGDTQYF
many TRBJ1-5 TRBD1 TRBV24-1 TGTGCCACCAGTGACCGACAGGGCCTAAATCAGCCCCAGCATTTT CATSDRQGLNQPQHF
few TRBJ2-3 NA TRBV2 TGTGCCAGCGGGGGGCAGAGCACAGATACGCAGTATTTT CASGGQSTDTQYF
many TRBJ1-6 NA TRBV19 TGTGCCAGTAGTATTAGGGACGTATATAATTCACCCCTCCACTTT CASSIRDVYNSPLHF
NA TRBJ1-1 TRBD1 TRBV6-5 TGTGCCAGCAGTGAATCACAGGGGGCGGGAACTGAAGCTTTCTTT CASSESQGAGTEAFF
many TRBJ1-4 NA TRBV12-3/TRBV12-4 TGTGCCAGCAGTTTTGGGGCAGGGAGGGATAAACTGTTTTTT CASSFGAGRDKLFF
NA TRBJ1-5 NA TRBV10-3 TGTGCCATCAGTGAAAAGGGCTTCTCGGGCAATCAGCCCCAGCATTTT CAISEKGFSGNQPQHF
NA TRBJ1-1 NA TRBV7-3 TGTGTCAGCAGCAAGAAAATGAACACTGAAACTTTCTTT CVSSKKMNTETFF
few TRBJ2-7 TRBD1 TRBV7-9 TGCGCCAGCAGTCGGGACAGGGGTTTTGGCGAGCAGTACTTC CASSRDRGFGEQYF
many TRBJ2-6 NA TRBV7-8 TGTGCCAGCAGCCCCGGGACTGCCGTTTTTGGGGCCAACGTCCTGACTTTC CASSPGTAVFGANVLTF
NA TRBJ2-5 TRBD2 TRBV29-1 TGCAGCGTTGGAGGGGCTAGCGGAACACAAGAGACCCAGTACTTC CSVGGASGTQETQYF
many TRBJ2-5 NA TRBV20-1 TGCAGTGCTAGTCCCAGTTACGAGACCCAGTACTTC CSASPSYETQYF
many TRBJ2-5 NA TRBV6-1 TGTGCCAGCAGTGAACATCTGGCCTCGTACTTC CASSEHLASYF
few TRBJ1-6 NA TRBV9 TGTGCCAGCAGTTTTGGGGGAACCTATAATTCACCCCTCCACTTT CASSFGGTYNSPLHF
NA TRBJ2-7 NA TRBV5-4 TGTGCCAGCAGCTCCTCACGGGGGTGGACCTACGAGCAGTACTTC CASSSSRGWTYEQYF
NA TRBJ1-1 TRBD1 TRBV29-1 TGCAGCGTTGAATCCAACAGGGGTCGGACTGAAGCTTTCTTT CSVESNRGRTEAFF
NA TRBJ1-3 NA TRBV3-1 TGTGCCAGCAGCCACTATGGCCCTGGAAACACCATATATTTT CASSHYGPGNTIYF
many TRBJ1-2 NA TRBV6-5 TGTGCCAGCAGTGCGGGAGGGTCCGGCTACACCTTC CASSAGGSGYTF
many TRBJ1-1 NA TRBV20-1 TGCAGTGCCCATGACTGGACGGCAATGAACACTGAAGCTTTCTTT CSAHDWTAMNTEAFF
NA TRBJ1-2 TRBD1 TRBV2 TGTGCCAGCAGGGCCGGGACAGGGTTCACCTTC CASRAGTGFTF
NA TRBJ1-4 TRBD1 TRBV15 TGTGCCACCAGCAGATCCCCCGGTGGGACAGCAACTAATGAAAAACTGTTTTTT CATSRSPGGTATNEKLFF
many TRBJ2-5 TRBD2 TRBV12-3/TRBV12-4 TGTGCCAGCAGACGGGGGACTAGCGGACAAGAGACCCAGTACTTC CASRRGTSGQETQYF
many TRBJ1-5 NA TRBV12-3/TRBV12-4 TGTGCCAGCAGTTTAAACAGTTTTAGCAATCAGCCCCAGCATTTT CASSLNSFSNQPQHF
many TRBJ1-5 NA TRBV9 TGTGCCAGCAGCGTAGATCACGGAAGTACCGCCCAGCATTTT CASSVDHGSTAQHF
NA TRBJ1-2 TRBD1 TRBV7-2 TGTGCCAGCAGCCGGATTGACAGGGGGCCCTATGGCTACACCTTC CASSRIDRGPYGYTF
few TRBJ1-5 NA TRBV19 TGTGCCAGTAGCCCGACAGGATCAAAGATGCCCCAGCATTTT CASSPTGSKMPQHF
NA TRBJ2-1 NA TRBV25-1 TGTGCCAGCAGTGGAAGGGGGAGCTCCTACAATGAGCAGTTCTTC CASSGRGSSYNEQFF
NA TRBJ1-3 TRBD1 TRBV20-1 TGCAGTGCTCTTGAAACGACAGGGGGCACCATATATTTT CSALETTGGTIYF
NA TRBJ2-5 NA TRBV2 TGTGCCAGCAACCAGGGTTGGGAGACCCAGTACTTC CASNQGWETQYF
few TRBJ1-1 NA TRBV5-6 TGTGCCAGCAGCTTGGCTGCGGGCCCTAACACTGAAGCTTTCTTT CASSLAAGPNTEAFF
NA TRBJ2-5 TRBD2 TRBV29-1 TGCAGCCATGGGGGGGTCCAAGAGACCCAGTACTTC CSHGGVQETQYF
NA TRBJ1-1 NA TRBV28 TGTGCCAGCACCCCCCAGAGGATTAACACTGAAGCTTTCTTT CASTPQRINTEAFF